This TCR beta chain was recovered during a study of T cell responses to AZD1222 COVID-19 vaccine. General observations from the study: Only five or six people who got AZD1222 tested seropositive at baseline. Most donors were white British, females outnumbered males, and clonal diversity was possibly underestimated. Among vaccine-associated CD4 TCRs, coverage spanned spike, with dominance at 160-218 and 743-854. Spike-specific TCR breadth and depth grew following two AZD1222 doses.

Turning to this clone: Antigen specificity is unknown.

TCRdb keeps only in-frame clones here, not all; method: immunoSEQ multiplex PCR. The table has about 69,000 clones, over 70% seen once; the top ten hold 11% to 15%. V gave up 5 bases and J gave up 7 bases; unmatched junction bases: 9. Germline CDR1 and CDR2: SGHTS and YDEGEE. The CDR3 totals 15 residues. The chain recombines TRBV5-8 with TRBJ1-5; 10 nucleotides agree with TRBD1. The sequencing here drew on peripheral blood, taken 28 days after the second AZD1222 dose. This clonotype originated in an adult who received the AZD1222 COVID-19 vaccine. CDR3 sequence: CASSLTGGWWQPQHF. The CDR3 DNA sequence: TGTGCCAGCAGTTTGACAGGGGGCTGGTGGCAGCCCCAGCATTTT.